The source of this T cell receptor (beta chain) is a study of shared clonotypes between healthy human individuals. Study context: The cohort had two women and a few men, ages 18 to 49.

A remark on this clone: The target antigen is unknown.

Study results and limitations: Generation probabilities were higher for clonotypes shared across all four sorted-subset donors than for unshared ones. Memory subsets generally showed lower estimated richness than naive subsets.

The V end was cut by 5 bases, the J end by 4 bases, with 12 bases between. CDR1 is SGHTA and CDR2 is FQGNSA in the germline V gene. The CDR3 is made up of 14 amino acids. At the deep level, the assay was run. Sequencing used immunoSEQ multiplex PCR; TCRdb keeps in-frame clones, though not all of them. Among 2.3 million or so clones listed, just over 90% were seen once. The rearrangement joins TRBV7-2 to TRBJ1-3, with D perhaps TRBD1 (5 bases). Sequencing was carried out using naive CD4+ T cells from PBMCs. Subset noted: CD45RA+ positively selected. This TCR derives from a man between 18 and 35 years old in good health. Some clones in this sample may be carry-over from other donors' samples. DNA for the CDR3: TGTGCCAGCAGCCTAGGGGTAACCGGAAACACCATATATTTT. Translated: CASSLGVTGNTIYF.